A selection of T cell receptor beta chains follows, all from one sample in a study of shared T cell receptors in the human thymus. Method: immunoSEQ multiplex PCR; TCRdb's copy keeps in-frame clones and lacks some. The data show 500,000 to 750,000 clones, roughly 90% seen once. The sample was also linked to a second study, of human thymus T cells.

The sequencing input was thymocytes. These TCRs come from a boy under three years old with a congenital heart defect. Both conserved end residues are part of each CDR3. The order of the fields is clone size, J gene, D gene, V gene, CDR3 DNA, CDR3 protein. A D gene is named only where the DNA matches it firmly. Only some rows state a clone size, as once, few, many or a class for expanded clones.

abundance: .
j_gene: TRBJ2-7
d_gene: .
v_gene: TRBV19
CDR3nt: TGTGCCAGTAGTATGAGCGGGTCGGACTACGAGCAGTACTTC
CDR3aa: CASSMSGSDYEQYF

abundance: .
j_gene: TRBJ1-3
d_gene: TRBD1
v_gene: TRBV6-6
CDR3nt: TGTGCCAGCAGCTGGGGACAGGGGGCGGGAAACACCATATATTTT
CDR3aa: CASSWGQGAGNTIYF

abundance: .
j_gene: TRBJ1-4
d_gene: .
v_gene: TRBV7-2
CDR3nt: TGTGCCAGCAGCTTAGCGCTGGGGGGGGCGCGAGAAAAACTGTTTTTT
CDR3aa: CASSLALGGAREKLFF

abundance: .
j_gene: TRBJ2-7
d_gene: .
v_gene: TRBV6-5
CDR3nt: TGTGCCAGCAGTTACCAATCCCGGGACAAGTCCTACGAGCAGTACTTC
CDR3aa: CASSYQSRDKSYEQYF

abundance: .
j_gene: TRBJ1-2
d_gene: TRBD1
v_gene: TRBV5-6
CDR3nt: TGTGCCAGCAGCTTAACAAACAGGGGGCTAGACTATGGCTACACCTTC
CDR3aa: CASSLTNRGLDYGYTF

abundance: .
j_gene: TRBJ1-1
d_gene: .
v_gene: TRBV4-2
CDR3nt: TGTGCCAGCACCAGGGGTTACCAATCAGATCCCCTCTATGAAGCTTTCTTT
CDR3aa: CASTRGYQSDPLYEAFF

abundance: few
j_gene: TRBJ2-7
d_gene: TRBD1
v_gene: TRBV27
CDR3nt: TGTGCCAGCAGTTCGACAGGGGGCTGGCGGGAGAGGAGCTACGAGCAGTACTTC
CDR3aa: CASSSTGGWRERSYEQYF

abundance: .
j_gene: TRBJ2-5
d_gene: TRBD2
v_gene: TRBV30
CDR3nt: TGTGCCTGGAGGGCGGGAGTGGAGACCCAGTACTTC
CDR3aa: CAWRAGVETQYF

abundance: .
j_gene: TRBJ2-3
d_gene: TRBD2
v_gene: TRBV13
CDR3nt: TGTGCCAGCAGCACCGGGGCCAGAGGTAGCGGGAATAGCACAGATACGCAGTATTTT
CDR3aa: CASSTGARGSGNSTDTQYF

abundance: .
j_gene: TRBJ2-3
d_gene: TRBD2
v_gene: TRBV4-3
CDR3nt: TGCGCCAGCAGCCGCACCCTTGAGCGGGGGTGGACAGATACGCAGTATTTT
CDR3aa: CASSRTLERGWTDTQYF

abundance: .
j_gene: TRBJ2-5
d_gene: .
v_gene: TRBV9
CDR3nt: TGTGCCAGCAGCGTGTTGGGCCAGACTATGGAGACCCAGTACTTC
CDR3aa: CASSVLGQTMETQYF

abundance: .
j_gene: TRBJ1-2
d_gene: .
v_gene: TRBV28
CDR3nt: TGTGCCAGCAGTCCCCAGGGAAAGATTTCCTATGGCTACACCTTC
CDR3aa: CASSPQGKISYGYTF

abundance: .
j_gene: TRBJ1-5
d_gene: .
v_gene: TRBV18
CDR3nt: TGTGCCAGCTCCCCCGCCCCAGGGCGGATCAATCAGCCCCAGCATTTT
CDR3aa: CASSPAPGRINQPQHF

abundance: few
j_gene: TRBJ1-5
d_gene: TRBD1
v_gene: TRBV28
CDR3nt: TGTGCCAGCAGCCCGGGACAGGCTTTAGATAGCAATCAGCCCCAGCATTTT
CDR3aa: CASSPGQALDSNQPQHF

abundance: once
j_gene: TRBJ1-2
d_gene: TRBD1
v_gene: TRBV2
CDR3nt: TGTGCCAGCAGGAGCTCCCGGGACAGGGATGGCTACACCTTC
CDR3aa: CASRSSRDRDGYTF

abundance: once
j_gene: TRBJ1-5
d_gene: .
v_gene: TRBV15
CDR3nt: TGTGCCACCGGCAGAAGACCGGGACAAAGCAATCAGCCCCAGCATTTT
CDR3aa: CATGRRPGQSNQPQHF

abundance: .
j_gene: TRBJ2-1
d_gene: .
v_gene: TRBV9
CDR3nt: TGTGCCAGCAGCGTTTACAGGGAGGGGGTTCACAATGAGCAGTTCTTC
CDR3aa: CASSVYREGVHNEQFF

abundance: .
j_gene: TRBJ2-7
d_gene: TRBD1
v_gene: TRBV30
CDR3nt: TGTGCCTGGAGCGCCGGCAACTTACGTACGGGACAGGCCCCCTTCTCCTACGAGCAGTACTTC
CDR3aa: CAWSAGNLRTGQAPFSYEQYF

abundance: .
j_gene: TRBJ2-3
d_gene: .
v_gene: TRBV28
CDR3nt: TGTGCCAGCACCCTGGCATCCTCTCCCACAGATACGCAGTATTTT
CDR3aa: CASTLASSPTDTQYF

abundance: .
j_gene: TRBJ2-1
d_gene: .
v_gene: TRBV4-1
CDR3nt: TGCGCCAGCAGCCAAGCCGTACTGGCGGGTGGGAATGAGCAGTTCTTC
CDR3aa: CASSQAVLAGGNEQFF

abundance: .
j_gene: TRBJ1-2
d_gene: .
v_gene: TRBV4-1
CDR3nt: TGCGCCAGCAGCCAAGATCCCCTCAGTCCTGGGGCTTATGGCTACACCTTC
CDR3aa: CASSQDPLSPGAYGYTF

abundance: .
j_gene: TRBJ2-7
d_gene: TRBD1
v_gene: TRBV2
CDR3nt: TGTGCCAGCAGTGAACGAGGGGACAGGGTTTCCTACGAGCAGTACTTC
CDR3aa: CASSERGDRVSYEQYF

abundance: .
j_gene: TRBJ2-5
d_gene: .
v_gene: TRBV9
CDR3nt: TGTGCCAGCAGCGTAGACGGACACCCCCAGGAGACCCAGTACTTC
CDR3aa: CASSVDGHPQETQYF

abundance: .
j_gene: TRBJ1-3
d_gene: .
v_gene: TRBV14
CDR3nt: TGTGCCAGCAGCCAAGTCCCCAGGAAGGAAAACACCATATATTTT
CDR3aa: CASSQVPRKENTIYF

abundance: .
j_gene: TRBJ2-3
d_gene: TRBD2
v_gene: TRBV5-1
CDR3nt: TGCGCCAGCAGCTTGTCGGCTAGCGGGAGAAGCACAGATACGCAGTATTTT
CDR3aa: CASSLSASGRSTDTQYF

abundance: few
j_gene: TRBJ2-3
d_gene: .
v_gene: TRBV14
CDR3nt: TGTGCCAGCAGCCAAGTGGTACTAGCCGGGGATACGCAGTATTTT
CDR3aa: CASSQVVLAGDTQYF

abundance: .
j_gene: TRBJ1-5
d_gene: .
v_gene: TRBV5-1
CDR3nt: TGCGCCAGCAGCCCCGGACTCCTCTCAGATCAGCCCCAGCATTTT
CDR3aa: CASSPGLLSDQPQHF

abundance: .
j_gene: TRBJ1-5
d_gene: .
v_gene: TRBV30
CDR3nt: TGTGCCTGGAGTGTACAGGGATATAGCAATCAGCCCCAGCATTTT
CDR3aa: CAWSVQGYSNQPQHF

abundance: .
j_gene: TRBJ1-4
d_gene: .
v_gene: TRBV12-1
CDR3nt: TGTGCCAGCAGCATCCGGGACAGACCTAATGAAAAACTGTTTTTT
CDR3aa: CASSIRDRPNEKLFF

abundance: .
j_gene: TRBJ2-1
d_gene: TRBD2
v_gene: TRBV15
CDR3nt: TGTGCCACCAGCAGAGGCGGGCTAGCGGAATACAATGAGCAGTTCTTC
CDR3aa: CATSRGGLAEYNEQFF

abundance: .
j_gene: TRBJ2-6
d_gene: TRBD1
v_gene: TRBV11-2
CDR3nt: TGTGCCAGCAGCTTAGATCCAGACAGGGAGTTAGAAGGGGCCAACGTCCTGACTTTC
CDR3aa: CASSLDPDRELEGANVLTF

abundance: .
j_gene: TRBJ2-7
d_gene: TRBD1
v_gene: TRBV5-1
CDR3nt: TGCGCCAGCAGCTTGGACGGGGACAGGGTCCTCGACGAGCAGTACTTC
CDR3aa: CASSLDGDRVLDEQYF

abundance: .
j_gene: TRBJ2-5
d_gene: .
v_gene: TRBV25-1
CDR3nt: TGTGCCAGCACCTTACCGGGGTCCTGGTTGGGGTCCGAGGAGACCCAGTACTTC
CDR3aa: CASTLPGSWLGSEETQYF

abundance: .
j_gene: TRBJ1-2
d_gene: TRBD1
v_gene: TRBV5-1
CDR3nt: TGCGCCAGCAGCCCTCCGACAGGGGGAGGGTATGGCTACACCTTC
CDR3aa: CASSPPTGGGYGYTF

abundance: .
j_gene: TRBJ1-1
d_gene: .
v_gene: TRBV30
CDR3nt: TGTGCCTGGACCGCCCCGAGGGTCCTGAACACTGAAGCTTTCTTT
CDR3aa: CAWTAPRVLNTEAFF

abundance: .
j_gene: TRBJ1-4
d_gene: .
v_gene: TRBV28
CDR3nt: TGTGCCAGCAGCCGAAAGGGTTCCAGGGCGGCCCGTCAAGAGGAAAAACTGTTTTTT
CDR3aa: CASSRKGSRAARQEEKLFF

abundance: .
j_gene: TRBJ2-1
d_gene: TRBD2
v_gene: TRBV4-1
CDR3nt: TGCGCCAGCAGCCAAGGACTAGCGGGACCGAGCTCCTACAATGAGCAGTTCTTC
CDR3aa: CASSQGLAGPSSYNEQFF

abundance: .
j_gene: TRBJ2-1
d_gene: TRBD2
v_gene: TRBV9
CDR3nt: TGTGCCAGCAGCGACCCCCTAGCGGACCTCTACAATGAGCAGTTCTTC
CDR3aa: CASSDPLADLYNEQFF

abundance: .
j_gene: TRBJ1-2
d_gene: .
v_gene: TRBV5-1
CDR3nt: TGCGCCAGCAGCTTTACAGAAAATGGCTACACCTTC
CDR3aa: CASSFTENGYTF

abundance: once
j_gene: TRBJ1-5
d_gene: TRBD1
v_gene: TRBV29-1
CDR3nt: TGCAGCGTTGGGCAGGGGGCGCAGGTCGATCAGCCCCAGCATTTT
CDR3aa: CSVGQGAQVDQPQHF

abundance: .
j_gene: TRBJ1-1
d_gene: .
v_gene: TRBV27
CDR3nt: TGTGCCAGCAGTCGAGGGCACACTGAAGCTTTCTTT
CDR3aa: CASSRGHTEAFF

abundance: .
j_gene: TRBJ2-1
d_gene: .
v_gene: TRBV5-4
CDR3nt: TGTGCCAGCAGCTTGTCTTTGACAGATTACAATGAGCAGTTCTTC
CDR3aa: CASSLSLTDYNEQFF

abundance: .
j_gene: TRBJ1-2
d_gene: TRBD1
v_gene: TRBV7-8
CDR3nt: TGTGCCAGCAGCTTAGGACAGGGGGCTAACTATGGCTACACCTTC
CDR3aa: CASSLGQGANYGYTF

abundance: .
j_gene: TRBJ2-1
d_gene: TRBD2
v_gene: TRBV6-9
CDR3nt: TGTGCCAGCAGTTATTTTGGGACTAGCGGGAAGTACAATGAGCAGTTCTTC
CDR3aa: CASSYFGTSGKYNEQFF

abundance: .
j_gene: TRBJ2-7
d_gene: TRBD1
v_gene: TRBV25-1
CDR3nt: TGTGCCAGCAGTGAATCAGGGGGCAGACTCCCCTACGAGCAGTACTTC
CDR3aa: CASSESGGRLPYEQYF

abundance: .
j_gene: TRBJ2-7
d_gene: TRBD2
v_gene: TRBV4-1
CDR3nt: TGCGCCAGCAGCCCCCCCCCAAGCGATCAGCGGGAGGTCATCTACGAGCAGTACTTC
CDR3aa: CASSPPPSDQREVIYEQYF

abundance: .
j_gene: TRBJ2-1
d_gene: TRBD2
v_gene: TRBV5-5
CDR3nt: TGTGCCAGCAGCTTTACCATAGCGGGAACCACCTACAATGAGCAGTTCTTC
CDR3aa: CASSFTIAGTTYNEQFF

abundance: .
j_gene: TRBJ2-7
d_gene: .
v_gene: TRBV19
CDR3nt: TGTGCCAGTAAGGGTCGGGGGAGGCACGAGCAGTACTTC
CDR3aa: CASKGRGRHEQYF

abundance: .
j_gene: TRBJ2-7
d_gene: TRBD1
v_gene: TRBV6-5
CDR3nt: TGTGCCAGCAGTAAGGGACAGGCGGACTCCTACGAGCAGTACTTC
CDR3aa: CASSKGQADSYEQYF

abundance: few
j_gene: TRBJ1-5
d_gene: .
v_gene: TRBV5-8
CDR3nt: TGTGCCAGCAGCTTCTTTCCAGGTCATAGCAATCAGCCCCAGCATTTT
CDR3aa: CASSFFPGHSNQPQHF

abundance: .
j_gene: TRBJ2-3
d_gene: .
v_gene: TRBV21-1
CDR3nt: TGTGCCAGCAGCAACAGGGGGTGGGGAACAGATACGCAGTATTTT
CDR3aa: CASSNRGWGTDTQYF

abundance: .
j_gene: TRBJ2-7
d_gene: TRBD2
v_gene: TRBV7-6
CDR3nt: TGTGCCAGCAGTTCTAGCGGTTTTTCCTACGAGCAGTACTTC
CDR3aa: CASSSSGFSYEQYF

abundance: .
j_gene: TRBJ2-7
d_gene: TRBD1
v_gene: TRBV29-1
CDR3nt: TGCAGCGTTGAAGATCACCGACAGGGAGCCTACGAGCAGTACTTC
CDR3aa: CSVEDHRQGAYEQYF

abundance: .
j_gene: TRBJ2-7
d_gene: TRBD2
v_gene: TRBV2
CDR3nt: TGTGCCAGCAGCTTAGGTAGCGGGAGTAATAGGTCCTACGAGCAGTACTTC
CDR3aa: CASSLGSGSNRSYEQYF

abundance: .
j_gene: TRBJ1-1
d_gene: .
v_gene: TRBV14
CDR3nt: TGTGCCAGCAGCCGGAGAAACACTGAAGCTTTCTTT
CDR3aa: CASSRRNTEAFF

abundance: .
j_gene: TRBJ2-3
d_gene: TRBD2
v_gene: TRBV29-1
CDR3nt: TGCAGCGCTTTAGGGACTAGCCGTAGCACAGATACGCAGTATTTT
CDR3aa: CSALGTSRSTDTQYF

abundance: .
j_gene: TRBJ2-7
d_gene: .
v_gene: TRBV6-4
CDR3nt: TGTGCCAGCAGTGACGGAGCCTACGAGCAGTACTTC
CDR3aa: CASSDGAYEQYF

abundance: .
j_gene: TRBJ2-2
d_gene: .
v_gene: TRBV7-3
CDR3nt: TGTGCCAGCAGCTTAATGGGGGGAGAGCGCGCCGGGGAGCTGTTTTTT
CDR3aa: CASSLMGGERAGELFF

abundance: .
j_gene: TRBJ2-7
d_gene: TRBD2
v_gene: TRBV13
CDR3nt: TGTGCCAGCAGCCCCCGGGGACTAGCGGGAGGAGGCGCCTACGAGCAGTACTTC
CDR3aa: CASSPRGLAGGGAYEQYF

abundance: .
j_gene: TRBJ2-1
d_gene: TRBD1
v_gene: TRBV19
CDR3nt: TGTGCCAGTAGTATCAGGGACAGGGAAGAAGGTCGGGCGGATGAGCAGTTCTTC
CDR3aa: CASSIRDREEGRADEQFF